This T cell receptor (beta chain) came from a study of T cells after yellow fever vaccination. This clonotype was detected many times. Germline V gene lookup returns CDR1 SGHRS and CDR2 YFSETQ. The CDR3 length is 15 residues. The ends were cut back, 7 bases at V and 4 bases at J, with 18 bases in the middle. 5'RACE template switching added a universal primer site and UMIs to TCR cDNA. In TCRdb, the 5' RACE reads were re-called with MiXCR into one record per CDR3 protein. The sample yields 150,000 to 200,000 distinct CDR3 sequences, approximately 6.2% seen once. The chain couples TRBV5-1 to TRBJ2-1; D is perhaps TRBD1 (6 bases). This TCR came from a man between 18 and 29 years old who received the YFV17D yellow fever vaccine. Specimen: CD4+ T cells sorted from PBMCs, collected on the day of the first yellow fever vaccination. The CDR3 nucleotides read TGCGCCAGCCGTCCCCCCGGGACAAGGTACAATGAGCAGTTCTTC. Residues: CASRPPGTRYNEQFF.